A selection of T cell receptor beta chains follows, all from one sample in a study of cytomegalovirus exposure and HLA in healthy donors. Here immunoSEQ multiplex PCR was the method, and the copy in TCRdb shows in-frame clones only, minus some. The repertoire holds fewer than 100,000 clones, with about 77% as singletons. The sample consisted of PBMCs. The receptors derive from a male donor in good health and CMV-seropositive. CDR3s include the opening cysteine and the closing phenylalanine or tryptophan. D genes are given only for firm matches. Clone size is given for some rows only: seen once, a few or many times, or a class if the clone is expanded.

TRBD1 | TRBJ1-5 | once | TRBV28 | CASSSGQGNQPQHF | TGTGCCAGCAGTTCGGGACAGGGGAATCAGCCCCAGCATTTT
NA | TRBJ1-2 | few | TRBV28 | CASSAPERGYSYGYTF | TGTGCCAGCAGTGCCCCCGAGCGGGGGTACTCCTATGGCTACACCTTC
TRBD1 | TRBJ1-1 | NA | TRBV29-1 | CSVAGQGRYTEAFF | TGCAGCGTGGCAGGACAGGGGAGATACACTGAAGCTTTCTTT
TRBD1 | TRBJ2-7 | NA | TRBV27 | CASSHRPSTGVYEQYF | TGTGCCAGCAGCCACCGCCCCTCGACAGGGGTGTACGAGCAGTACTTC
NA | TRBJ2-5 | NA | TRBV6-5 | CASSSLANQETQYF | TGTGCCAGCTCATCCCTAGCGAACCAAGAGACCCAGTACTTC
TRBD1 | TRBJ2-7 | NA | TRBV7-9 | CASSLGWGQEYYEQYF | TGTGCCAGCAGCTTAGGGTGGGGACAGGAATACTACGAGCAGTACTTC
TRBD2 | TRBJ2-1 | NA | TRBV2 | CASSGIQGGSPYNEQFF | TGTGCCAGCAGTGGGATCCAAGGCGGGAGCCCCTACAATGAGCAGTTCTTC
NA | TRBJ2-3 | once | TRBV6-6 | CASSPSEDTQYF | TGTGCCAGCAGCCCGAGCGAAGATACGCAGTATTTT
TRBD2 | TRBJ2-2 | NA | TRBV9 | CASSALAGGLGTGELFF | TGTGCCAGCAGCGCTCTAGCGGGGGGGCTCGGCACCGGGGAGCTGTTTTTT
NA | TRBJ1-2 | NA | TRBV10-3 | CAISESSAGGWSEMDLAGYTF | TGTGCCATCAGTGAGTCGAGTGCCGGGGGATGGTCGGAAATGGATTTAGCTGGCTACACCTTC
TRBD1 | TRBJ1-5 | NA | TRBV5-1 | CASSPGTDNQPQHF | TGCGCCAGCAGCCCGGGGACAGATAATCAGCCCCAGCATTTT
NA | TRBJ1-4 | NA | TRBV6-5 | CASSRQAEKLFF | TGTGCCAGCAGTAGACAGGCCGAAAAACTGTTTTTT
NA | TRBJ1-5 | few | TRBV28 | CASEGDINQPQHF | TGTGCCAGCGAGGGGGATATCAATCAGCCCCAGCATTTT
TRBD2 | TRBJ2-3 | NA | TRBV28 | CASSLPSGFADTQYF | TGTGCCAGCAGTTTACCTAGCGGGTTCGCAGATACGCAGTATTTT
TRBD1 | TRBJ2-3 | NA | TRBV19 | CASSIVAGGWTDTQYF | TGTGCCAGTAGTATAGTCGCAGGGGGATGGACAGATACGCAGTATTTT
NA | TRBJ2-1 | NA | TRBV2 | CASSEARGSNEQFF | TGTGCCAGCAGTGAAGCGCGGGGTAGCAATGAGCAGTTCTTC
TRBD2 | TRBJ2-2 | NA | TRBV11-1 | CASSFGSGSWTGELFF | TGTGCCAGCAGCTTTGGTAGCGGGAGTTGGACCGGGGAGCTGTTTTTT
NA | TRBJ2-5 | NA | TRBV11-2 | CASSLEIGRLGTQYF | TGTGCCAGCAGCTTAGAAATTGGCAGGCTCGGGACCCAGTACTTC
NA | TRBJ2-1 | NA | TRBV5-4 | CASSLVAGLGFGEQFF | TGTGCCAGCAGCTTGGTGGCAGGGTTGGGCTTCGGGGAGCAGTTCTTC
NA | TRBJ1-5 | once | TRBV18 | CASSPIEGYNQPQHF | TGTGCCAGCTCACCAATAGAGGGCTACAATCAGCCCCAGCATTTT
NA | TRBJ1-1 | NA | TRBV5-1 | CASSALVNTEAFF | TGCGCCAGCAGCGCCTTAGTGAACACTGAAGCTTTCTTT
NA | TRBJ2-1 | once | TRBV5-1 | CASSLGGTAPQMMQFF | TGCGCCAGCAGCTTAGGGGGAACAGCCCCACAAATGATGCAGTTCTTC
NA | TRBJ2-2 | NA | TRBV12-5 | CASGLVEGYTGELFF | TGTGCTAGTGGTTTGGTGGAGGGTTACACCGGGGAGCTGTTTTTT
TRBD2 | TRBJ2-1 | NA | TRBV5-1 | CAGSLTSGGFAEQFF | TGCGCCGGCAGCTTGACTAGCGGGGGTTTCGCTGAGCAGTTCTTC
TRBD2 | TRBJ2-1 | NA | TRBV5-1 | CASSLWRLASSYNEQFF | TGCGCCAGCAGCCTATGGCGACTAGCTAGCTCCTACAATGAGCAGTTCTTC
NA | TRBJ2-2 | NA | TRBV6-5 | CASSYSREAGELFF | TGTGCCAGCAGTTACTCAAGGGAGGCCGGGGAGCTGTTTTTT
TRBD1 | TRBJ1-2 | NA | TRBV13 | CASSGDRDYYGYTF | TGTGCCAGCAGCGGGGACAGGGACTACTATGGCTACACCTTC
TRBD1 | TRBJ1-5 | NA | TRBV30 | CAWSTTGYSNQPQHF | TGTGCCTGGAGCACGACAGGGTATAGCAATCAGCCCCAGCATTTT